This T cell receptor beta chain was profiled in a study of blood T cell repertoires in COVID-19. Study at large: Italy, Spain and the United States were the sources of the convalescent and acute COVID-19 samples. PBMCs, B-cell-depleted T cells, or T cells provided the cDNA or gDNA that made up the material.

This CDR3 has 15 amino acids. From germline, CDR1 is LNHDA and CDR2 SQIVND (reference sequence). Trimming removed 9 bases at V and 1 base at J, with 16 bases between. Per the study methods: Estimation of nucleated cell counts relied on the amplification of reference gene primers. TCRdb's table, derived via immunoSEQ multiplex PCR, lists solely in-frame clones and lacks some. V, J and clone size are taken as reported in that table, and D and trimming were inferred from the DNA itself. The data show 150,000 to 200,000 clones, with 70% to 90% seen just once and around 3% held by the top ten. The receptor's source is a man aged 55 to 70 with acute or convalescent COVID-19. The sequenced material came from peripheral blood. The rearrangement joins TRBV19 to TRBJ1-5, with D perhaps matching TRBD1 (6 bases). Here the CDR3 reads CARQGAGESNQPQHF. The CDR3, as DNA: TGTGCCAGGCAAGGGGCAGGGGAGAGCAATCAGCCCCAGCATTTT.